The clone carrying this TCR beta chain was observed a few times. Its antigen is as yet unknown. This sample was included in a study of vaccination effects on CD4 cells after COVID-19. The CDR3 consists of 15 residues. Germline CDR1 is MNHNY and CDR2 is SVGAGI (reference sequence). V lost 6 bases, J lost 4 bases, and 6 bases stayed unmatched. Within the ViraFEST assay, antigen-specific CD4+ T cells underwent expansion with viral peptide pools prior to sequencing. Culture lasted roughly eleven days before CD4+ T cell isolation. Two-dose BNT162b2 or mRNA-1273 vaccination was given to participants. Profiling relied on immunoSEQ multiplex PCR, and the TCRdb table lists in-frame clones only, not all of them. The sample lists roughly 56,000 clones; about three quarters were seen once.

The chain joins TRBV6-6 to TRBJ2-1; the match to TRBD2 covers 10 bases. The source is a human donor who received a COVID-19 vaccine. The sample consisted of CD4+ T cells from PBMCs cultured with HCoV-229E spike peptides, taken after COVID-19 vaccination. The CDR3 DNA is TGTGCCAGCAGACACGGGACTAGCGAATACAATGAGCAGTTCTTC. Translated: CASRHGTSEYNEQFF.